This T cell receptor beta chain is drawn from a study of blood T cells in healthy people across ages. Study details: The capture of about one barcoded beta molecule per two T cells was achieved by template switching. Study-wide results and limits: Across the age range, TCR beta diversity per million T cells fell in a roughly linear way. Long-lived donors exceeded aged donors in naive CD4+ cells and diversity.

Combining a sample-barcoded 5' primer with a J-beta primer mix, a second PCR ran for roughly 7 to 12 cycles. One entry per CDR3 protein, called by TCRdb with MiXCR from the 5' RACE reads. The sample records 1.5 million to 2 million distinct CDR3 sequences, 49% being singletons. The CDR3 has 13 amino acids. The V gene lost 6 bases and the J gene lost 5 bases, with 13 bases spanning the gap. A note on this clonotype: Its antigen is undetermined.

This chain joins TRBV12-3 or TRBV12-4 and TRBJ2-5; TRBD2 is a possible D gene (5 bases). The clonotype originates from a woman between 35 and 50 years old in good health. Sequencing was done on a sample of blood. CDR3 amino acids: CASSLMSGETQYF. CDR3 DNA: TGTGCCAGCAGCCTCATGTCGGGGGAGACCCAGTACTTC.